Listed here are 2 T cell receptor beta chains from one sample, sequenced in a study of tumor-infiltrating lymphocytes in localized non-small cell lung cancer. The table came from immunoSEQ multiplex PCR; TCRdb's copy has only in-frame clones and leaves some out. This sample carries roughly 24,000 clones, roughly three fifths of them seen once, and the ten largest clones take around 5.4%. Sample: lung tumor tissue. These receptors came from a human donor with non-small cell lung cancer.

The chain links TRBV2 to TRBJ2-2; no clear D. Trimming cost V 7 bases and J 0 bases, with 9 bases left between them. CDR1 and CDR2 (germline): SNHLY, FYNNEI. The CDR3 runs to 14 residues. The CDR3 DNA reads TGTGCCAGCATCGTGAGTTCGAACACCGGGGAGCTGTTTTTT. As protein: CASIVSSNTGELFF.

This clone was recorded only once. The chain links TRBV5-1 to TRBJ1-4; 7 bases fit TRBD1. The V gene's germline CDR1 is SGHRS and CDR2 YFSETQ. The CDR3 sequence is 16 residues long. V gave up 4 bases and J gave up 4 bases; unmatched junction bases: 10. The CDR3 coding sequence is TGCGCCAGCAGCCCCGGGACAGCCGCTCTTAATGAAAAACTGTTTTTT. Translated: CASSPGTAALNEKLFF. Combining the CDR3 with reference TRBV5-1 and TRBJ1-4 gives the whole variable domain KAGVTQTPRYLIKTRGQQVTLSCSPISGHRSVSWYQQTPGQGLQFLFEYFSETQRNKGNFPGRFSGRQFSNSRSEMNVSTLELGDSALYLCASSPGTAALNEKLFFGSGTQLSVL.